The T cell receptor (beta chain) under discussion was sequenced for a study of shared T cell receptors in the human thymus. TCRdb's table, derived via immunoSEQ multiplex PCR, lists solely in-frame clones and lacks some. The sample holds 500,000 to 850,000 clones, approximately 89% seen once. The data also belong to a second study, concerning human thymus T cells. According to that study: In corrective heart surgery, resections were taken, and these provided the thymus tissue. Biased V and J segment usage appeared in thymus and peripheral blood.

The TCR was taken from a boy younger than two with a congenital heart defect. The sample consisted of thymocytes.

CDR3 in amino acids: CASSNSQGDYGYTF. CDR3 bases: TGTGCCAGCAGCAATTCACAGGGGGACTATGGCTACACCTTC. The chain is built from TRBV5-4 and TRBJ1-2, with 8 bases identical to TRBD1. The trim removed 4 bases at V and 3 bases at J, leaving 5 bases unmatched. CDR1 and CDR2 from the germline V gene are SGHNT and YYREEE (reference sequence). This CDR3 has 14 amino acids. Looking up the rest from reference TRBV5-4 and TRBJ1-2 gives the full variable domain: ETGVTQSPTHLIKTRGQQVTLRCSSQSGHNTVSWYQQALGQGPQFIFQYYREEENGRGNFPPRFSGLQFPNYSSELNVNALELDDSALYLCASSNSQGDYGYTFGSGTRLTVV.